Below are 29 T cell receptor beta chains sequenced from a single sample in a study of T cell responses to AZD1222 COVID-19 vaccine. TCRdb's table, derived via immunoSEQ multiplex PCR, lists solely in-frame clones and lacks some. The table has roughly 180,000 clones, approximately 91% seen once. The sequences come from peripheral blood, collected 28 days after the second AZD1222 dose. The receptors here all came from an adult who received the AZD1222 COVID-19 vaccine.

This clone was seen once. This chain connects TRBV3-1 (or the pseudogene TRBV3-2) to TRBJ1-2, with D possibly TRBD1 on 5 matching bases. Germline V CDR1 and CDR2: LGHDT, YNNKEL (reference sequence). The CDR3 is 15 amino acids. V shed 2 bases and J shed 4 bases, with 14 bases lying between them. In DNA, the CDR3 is TGTGCCAGCAGCCAACGAGCAACAGGACCCTATGGCTACACCTTC. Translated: CASSQRATGPYGYTF.

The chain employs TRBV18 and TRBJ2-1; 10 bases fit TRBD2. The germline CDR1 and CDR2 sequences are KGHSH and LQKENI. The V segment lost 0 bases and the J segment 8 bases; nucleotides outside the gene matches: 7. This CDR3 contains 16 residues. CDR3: CASSPPGVAGGYEQFF. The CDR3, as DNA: TGTGCCAGCTCACCACCGGGGGTAGCGGGGGGCTATGAGCAGTTCTTC.

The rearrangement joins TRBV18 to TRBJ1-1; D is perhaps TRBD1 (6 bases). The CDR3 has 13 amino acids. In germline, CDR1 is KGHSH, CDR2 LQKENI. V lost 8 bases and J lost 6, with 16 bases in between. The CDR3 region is CASHRTANSEAFF. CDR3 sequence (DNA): TGTGCCAGCCACAGGACAGCGAATTCTGAAGCTTTCTTT.

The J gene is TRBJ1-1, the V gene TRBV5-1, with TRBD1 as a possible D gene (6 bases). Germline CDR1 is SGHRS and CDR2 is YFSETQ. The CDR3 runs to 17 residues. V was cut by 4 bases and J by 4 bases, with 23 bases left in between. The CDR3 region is CASSARTTGGRGTEAFF. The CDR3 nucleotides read TGCGCCAGCAGCGCTCGGACCACGGGGGGCCGGGGCACTGAAGCTTTCTTT. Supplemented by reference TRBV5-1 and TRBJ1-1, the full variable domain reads KAGVTQTPRYLIKTRGQQVTLSCSPISGHRSVSWYQQTPGQGLQFLFEYFSETQRNKGNFPGRFSGRQFSNSRSEMNVSTLELGDSALYLCASSARTTGGRGTEAFFGQGTRLTVV.

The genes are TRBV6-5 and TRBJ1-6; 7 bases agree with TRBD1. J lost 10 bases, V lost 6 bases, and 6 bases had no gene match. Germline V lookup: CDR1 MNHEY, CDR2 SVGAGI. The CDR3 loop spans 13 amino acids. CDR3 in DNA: TGTGCCAGCAGGGGACAGTTGAAATCACCCCTCCACTTT. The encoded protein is CASRGQLKSPLHF.

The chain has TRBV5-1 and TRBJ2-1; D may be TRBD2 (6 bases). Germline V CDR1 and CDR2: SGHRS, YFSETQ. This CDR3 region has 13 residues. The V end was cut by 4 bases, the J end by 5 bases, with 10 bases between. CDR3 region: CASSRTGDNEQFF. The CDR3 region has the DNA TGCGCCAGCAGCCGCACGGGGGACAATGAGCAGTTCTTC.

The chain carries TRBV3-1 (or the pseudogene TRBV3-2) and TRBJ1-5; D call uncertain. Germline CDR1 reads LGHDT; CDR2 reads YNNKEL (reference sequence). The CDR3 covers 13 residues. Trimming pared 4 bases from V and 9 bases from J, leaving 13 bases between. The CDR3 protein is CASSPYLEGPQHF. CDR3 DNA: TGTGCCAGCAGCCCGTATCTAGAGGGGCCCCAGCATTTT.

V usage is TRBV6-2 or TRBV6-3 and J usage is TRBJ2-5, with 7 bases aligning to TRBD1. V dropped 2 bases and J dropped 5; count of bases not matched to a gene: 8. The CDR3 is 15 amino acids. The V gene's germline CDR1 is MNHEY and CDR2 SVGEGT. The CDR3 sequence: CASSYKGQRRETQYF. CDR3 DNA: TGTGCCAGCAGTTACAAGGGACAGCGCCGGGAGACCCAGTACTTC.

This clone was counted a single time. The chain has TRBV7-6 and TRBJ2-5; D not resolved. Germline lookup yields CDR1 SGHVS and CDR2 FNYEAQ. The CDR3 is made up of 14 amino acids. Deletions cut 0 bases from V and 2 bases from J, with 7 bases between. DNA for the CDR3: TGTGCCAGCAGCTTAGCGAACTATCAAGAGACCCAGTACTTC. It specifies CASSLANYQETQYF.

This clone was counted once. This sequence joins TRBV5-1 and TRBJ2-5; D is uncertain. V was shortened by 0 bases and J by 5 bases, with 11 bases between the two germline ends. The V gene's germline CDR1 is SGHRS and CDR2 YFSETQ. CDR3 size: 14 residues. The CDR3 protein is CASSLGTARETQYF. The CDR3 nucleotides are TGCGCCAGCAGCTTGGGAACAGCCCGGGAGACCCAGTACTTC.

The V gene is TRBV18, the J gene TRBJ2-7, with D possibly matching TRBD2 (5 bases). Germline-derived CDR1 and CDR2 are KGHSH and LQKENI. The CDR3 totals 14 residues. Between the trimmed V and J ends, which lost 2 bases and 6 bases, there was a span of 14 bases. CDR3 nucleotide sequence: TGTGCCAGCTCACCAACCCCCCTAGCACCCGAGCAGTACTTC. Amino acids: CASSPTPLAPEQYF. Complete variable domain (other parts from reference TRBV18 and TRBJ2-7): NAGVMQNPRHLVRRRGQEARLRCSPMKGHSHVYWYRQLPEEGLKFMVYLQKENIIDESGMPKERFSAEFPKEGPSILRIQQVVRGDSAAYFCASSPTPLAPEQYFGPGTRLTVT.

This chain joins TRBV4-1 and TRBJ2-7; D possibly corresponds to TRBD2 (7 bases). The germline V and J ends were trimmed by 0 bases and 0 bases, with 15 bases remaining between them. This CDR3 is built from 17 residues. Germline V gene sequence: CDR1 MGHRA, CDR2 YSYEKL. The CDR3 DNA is TGCGCCAGCAGCCAAGATTTGGGGGGGACATACTCCTACGAGCAGTACTTC. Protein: CASSQDLGGTYSYEQYF.

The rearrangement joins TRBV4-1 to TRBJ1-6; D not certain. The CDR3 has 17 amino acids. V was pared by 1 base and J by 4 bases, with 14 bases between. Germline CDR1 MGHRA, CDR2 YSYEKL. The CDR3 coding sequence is TGCGCCAGCAGCCAAGTGAACCGCAAAACTTATAATTCACCCCTCCACTTT. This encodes CASSQVNRKTYNSPLHF.

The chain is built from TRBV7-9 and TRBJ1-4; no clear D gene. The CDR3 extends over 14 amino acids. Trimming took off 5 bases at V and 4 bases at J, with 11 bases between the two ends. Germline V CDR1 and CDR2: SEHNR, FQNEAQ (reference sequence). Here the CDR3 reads CASSPNWGNEKLFF. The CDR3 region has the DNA TGTGCCAGCAGCCCTAATTGGGGTAATGAAAAACTGTTTTTT.

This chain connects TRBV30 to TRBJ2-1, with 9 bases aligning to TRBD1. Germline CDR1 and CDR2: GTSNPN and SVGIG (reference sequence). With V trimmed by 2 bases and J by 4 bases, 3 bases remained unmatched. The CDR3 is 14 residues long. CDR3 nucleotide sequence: TGTGCCTGGAGTTGGGGACAGGGTTACAATGAGCAGTTCTTC. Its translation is CAWSWGQGYNEQFF.

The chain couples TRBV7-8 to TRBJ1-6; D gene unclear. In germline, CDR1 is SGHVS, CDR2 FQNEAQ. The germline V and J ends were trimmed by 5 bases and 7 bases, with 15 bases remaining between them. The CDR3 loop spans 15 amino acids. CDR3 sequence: CASSPRSGGNSPLHF. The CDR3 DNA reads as TGTGCCAGCAGCCCTAGATCGGGAGGGAATTCACCCCTCCACTTT.

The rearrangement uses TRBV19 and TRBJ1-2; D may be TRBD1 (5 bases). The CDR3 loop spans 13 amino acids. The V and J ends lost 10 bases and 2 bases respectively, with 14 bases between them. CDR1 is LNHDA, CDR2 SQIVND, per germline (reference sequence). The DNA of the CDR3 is TGTGCCACCAAGATGACAGTGAACTATGGCTACACCTTC. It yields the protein CATKMTVNYGYTF.

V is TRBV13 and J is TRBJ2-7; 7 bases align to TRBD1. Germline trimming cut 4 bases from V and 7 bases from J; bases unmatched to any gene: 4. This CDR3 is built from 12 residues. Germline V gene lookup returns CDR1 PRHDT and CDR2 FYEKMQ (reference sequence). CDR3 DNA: TGTGCCAGCAGCTACAGGGGCGAAGAGCAGTACTTC. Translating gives CASSYRGEEQYF.

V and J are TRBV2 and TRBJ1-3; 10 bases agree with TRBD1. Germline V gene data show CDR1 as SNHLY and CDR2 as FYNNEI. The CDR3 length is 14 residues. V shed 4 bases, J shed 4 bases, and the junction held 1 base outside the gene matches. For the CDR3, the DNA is TGTGCCAGCAGTGGGACAGGGGGAGGAAACACCATATATTTT. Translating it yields CASSGTGGGNTIYF.

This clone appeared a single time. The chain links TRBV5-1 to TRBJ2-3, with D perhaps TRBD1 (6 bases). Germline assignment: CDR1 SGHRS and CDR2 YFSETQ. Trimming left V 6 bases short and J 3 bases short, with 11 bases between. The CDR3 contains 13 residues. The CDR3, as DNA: TGCGCCAGCAAACAGGGCACTACAGATACGCAGTATTTT. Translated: CASKQGTTDTQYF.

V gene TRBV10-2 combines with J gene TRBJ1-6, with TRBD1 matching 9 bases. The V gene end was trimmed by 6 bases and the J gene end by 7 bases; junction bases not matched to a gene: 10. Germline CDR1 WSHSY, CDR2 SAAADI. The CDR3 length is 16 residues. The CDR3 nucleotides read TGCGCCAGCAGGGTATCCGGGACAGGGTCGAATTCACCCCTCCACTTT. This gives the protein CASRVSGTGSNSPLHF.

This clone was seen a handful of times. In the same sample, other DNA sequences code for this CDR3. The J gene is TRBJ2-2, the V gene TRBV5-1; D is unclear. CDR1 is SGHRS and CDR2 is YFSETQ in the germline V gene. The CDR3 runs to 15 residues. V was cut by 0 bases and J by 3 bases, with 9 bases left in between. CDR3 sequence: CASSLGHRDTGELFF. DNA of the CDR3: TGCGCCAGCAGCTTGGGACATAGGGACACCGGGGAGCTGTTTTTT.

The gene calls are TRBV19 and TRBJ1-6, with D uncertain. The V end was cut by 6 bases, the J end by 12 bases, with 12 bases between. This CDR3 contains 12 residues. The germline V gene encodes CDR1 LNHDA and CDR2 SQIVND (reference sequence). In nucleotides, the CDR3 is TGTGCCAGTAGATTCCCCGGGGAACCCCTCCACTTT. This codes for CASRFPGEPLHF. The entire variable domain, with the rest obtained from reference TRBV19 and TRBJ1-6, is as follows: DGGITQSPKYLFRKEGQNVTLSCEQNLNHDAMYWYRQDPGQGLRLIYYSQIVNDFQKGDIAEGYSVSREKKESFPLTVTSAQKNPTAFYLCASRFPGEPLHFGNGTRLTVT.

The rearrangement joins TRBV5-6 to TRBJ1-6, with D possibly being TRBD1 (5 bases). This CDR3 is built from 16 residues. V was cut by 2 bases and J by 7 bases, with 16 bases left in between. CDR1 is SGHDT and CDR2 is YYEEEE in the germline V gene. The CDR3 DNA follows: TGTGCCAGCAGCTTTCGGACCGGGGGAGGCAATTCACCCCTCCACTTT. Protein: CASSFRTGGGNSPLHF.

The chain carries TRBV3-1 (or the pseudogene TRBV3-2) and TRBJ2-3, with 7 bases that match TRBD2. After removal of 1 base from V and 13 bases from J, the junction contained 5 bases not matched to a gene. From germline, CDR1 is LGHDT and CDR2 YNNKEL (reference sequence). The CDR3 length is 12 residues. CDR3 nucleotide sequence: TGTGCCAGCAGCCAAGCGCTAGCGGAAAAGTATTTT. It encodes CASSQALAEKYF.

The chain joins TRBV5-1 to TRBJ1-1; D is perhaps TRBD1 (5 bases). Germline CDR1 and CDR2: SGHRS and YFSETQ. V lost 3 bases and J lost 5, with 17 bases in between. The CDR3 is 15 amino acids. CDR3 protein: CASSWGPVGGTEAFF. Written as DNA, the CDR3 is TGCGCCAGCAGCTGGGGCCCGGTGGGGGGTACTGAAGCTTTCTTT.

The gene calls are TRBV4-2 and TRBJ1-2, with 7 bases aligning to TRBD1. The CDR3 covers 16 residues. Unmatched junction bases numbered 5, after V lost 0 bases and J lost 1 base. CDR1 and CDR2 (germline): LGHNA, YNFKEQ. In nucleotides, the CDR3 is TGTGCCAGCAGCCAAGATTCAGGGGGTAGTAACTATGGCTACACCTTC. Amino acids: CASSQDSGGSNYGYTF.

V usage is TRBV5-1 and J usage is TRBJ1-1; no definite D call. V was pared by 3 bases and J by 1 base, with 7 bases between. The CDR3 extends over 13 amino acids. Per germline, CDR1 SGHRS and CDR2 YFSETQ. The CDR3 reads CASSSTQNTEAFF. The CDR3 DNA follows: TGCGCCAGCAGCTCAACACAGAACACTGAAGCTTTCTTT.

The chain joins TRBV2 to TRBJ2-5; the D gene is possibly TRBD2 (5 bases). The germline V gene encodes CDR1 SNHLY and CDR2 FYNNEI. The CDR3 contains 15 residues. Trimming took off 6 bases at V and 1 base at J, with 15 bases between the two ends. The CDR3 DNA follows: TGTGCCAGCAGGAGGGAACGACCCACCCAAGAGACCCAGTACTTC. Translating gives CASRRERPTQETQYF. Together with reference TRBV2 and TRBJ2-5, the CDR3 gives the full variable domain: EPEVTQTPSHQVTQMGQEVILRCVPISNHLYFYWYRQILGQKVEFLVSFYNNEISEKSEIFDDQFSVERPDGSNFTLKIRSTKLEDSAMYFCASRRERPTQETQYFGPGTRLLVL.